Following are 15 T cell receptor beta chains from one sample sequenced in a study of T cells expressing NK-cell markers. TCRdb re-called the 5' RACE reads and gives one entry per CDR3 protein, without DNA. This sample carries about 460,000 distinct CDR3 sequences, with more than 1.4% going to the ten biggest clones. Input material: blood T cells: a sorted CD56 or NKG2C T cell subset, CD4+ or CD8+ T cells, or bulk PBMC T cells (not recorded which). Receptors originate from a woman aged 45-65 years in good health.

The CDR3 spells CASSQWGIGSYEQYF. The chain has TRBV14 and TRBJ2-7. The CDR3 is 15 residues long. CDR1 and CDR2 (germline): SGHDN, FVKESK.

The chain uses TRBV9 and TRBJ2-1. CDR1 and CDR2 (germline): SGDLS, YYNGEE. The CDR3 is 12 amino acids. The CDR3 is CASSVDPNRRFF.

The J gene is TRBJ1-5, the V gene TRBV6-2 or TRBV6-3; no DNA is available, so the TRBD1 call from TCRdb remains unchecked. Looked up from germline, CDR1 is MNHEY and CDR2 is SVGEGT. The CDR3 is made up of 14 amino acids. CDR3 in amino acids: CASVGEVSNQPQHF.

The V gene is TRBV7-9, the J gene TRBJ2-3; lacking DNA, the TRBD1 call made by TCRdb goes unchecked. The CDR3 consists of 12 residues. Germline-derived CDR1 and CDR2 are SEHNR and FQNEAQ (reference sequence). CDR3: CASSFPGRTQYF. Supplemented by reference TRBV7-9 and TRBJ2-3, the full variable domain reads DTGVSQNPRHKITKRGQNVTFRCDPISEHNRLYWYRQTLGQGPEFLTYFQNEAQLEKSRLLSDRFSAERPKGSFSTLEIQRTEQGDSAMYLCASSFPGRTQYFGPGTRLTVL.

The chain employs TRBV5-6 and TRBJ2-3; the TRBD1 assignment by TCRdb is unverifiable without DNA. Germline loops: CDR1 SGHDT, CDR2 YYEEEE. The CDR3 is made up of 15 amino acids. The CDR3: CASSGRPRISDTQYF.

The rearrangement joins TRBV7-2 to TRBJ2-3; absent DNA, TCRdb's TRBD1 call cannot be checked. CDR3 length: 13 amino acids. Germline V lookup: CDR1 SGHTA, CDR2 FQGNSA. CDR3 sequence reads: CASSLSGGQAQYF.

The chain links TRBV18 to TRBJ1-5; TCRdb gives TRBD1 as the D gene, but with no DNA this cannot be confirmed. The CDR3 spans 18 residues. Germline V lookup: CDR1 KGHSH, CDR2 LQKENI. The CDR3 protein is CASSLGPTGGLSNQPQHF. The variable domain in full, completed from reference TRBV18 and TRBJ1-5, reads NAGVMQNPRHLVRRRGQEARLRCSPMKGHSHVYWYRQLPEEGLKFMVYLQKENIIDESGMPKERFSAEFPKEGPSILRIQQVVRGDSAAYFCASSLGPTGGLSNQPQHFGDGTRLSIL.

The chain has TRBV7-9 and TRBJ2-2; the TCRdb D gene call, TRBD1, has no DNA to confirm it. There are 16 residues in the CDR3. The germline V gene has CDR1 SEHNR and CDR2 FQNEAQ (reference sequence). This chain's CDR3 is CASSPTGAQNTGELFF.

The chain's CDR3 is CASSPPGLAGASGETQYF. This chain connects TRBV5-6 to TRBJ2-5; there is no DNA to check the TCRdb D call of TRBD2. This CDR3 is 18 amino acids long. In germline, CDR1 is SGHDT, CDR2 YYEEEE.

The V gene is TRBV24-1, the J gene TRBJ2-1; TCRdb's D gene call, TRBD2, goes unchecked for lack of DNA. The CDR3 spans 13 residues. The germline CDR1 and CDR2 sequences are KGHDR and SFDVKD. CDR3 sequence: CAKTTSGSAAQFF.

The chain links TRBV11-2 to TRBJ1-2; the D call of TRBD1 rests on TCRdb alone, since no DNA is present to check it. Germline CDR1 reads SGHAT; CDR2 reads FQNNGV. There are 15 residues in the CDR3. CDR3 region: CASSPQTETNYGYTF.

The CDR3 sequence is CASSVAVGTSTDTQYF. The V gene is TRBV9, the J gene TRBJ2-3. The CDR3 extends over 16 amino acids. Per germline, CDR1 SGDLS and CDR2 YYNGEE. Based on the CDR3 plus reference TRBV9 and TRBJ2-3, the full variable domain is DSGVTQTPKHLITATGQRVTLRCSPRSGDLSVYWYQQSLDQGLQFLIQYYNGEERAKGNILERFSAQQFPDLHSELNLSSLELGDSALYFCASSVAVGTSTDTQYFGPGTRLTVL.

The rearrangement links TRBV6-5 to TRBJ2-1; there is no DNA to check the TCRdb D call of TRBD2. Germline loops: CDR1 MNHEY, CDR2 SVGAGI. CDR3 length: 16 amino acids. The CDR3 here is CASTLLAGAPLNEQFF.

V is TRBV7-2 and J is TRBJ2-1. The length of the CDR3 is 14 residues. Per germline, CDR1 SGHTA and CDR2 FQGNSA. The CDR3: CASSLGRSSNEQFF.

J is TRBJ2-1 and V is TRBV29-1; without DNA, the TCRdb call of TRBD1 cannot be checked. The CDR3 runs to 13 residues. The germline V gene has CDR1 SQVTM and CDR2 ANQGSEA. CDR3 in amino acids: CSVVGTGVLGQFF.